The TCR beta chain under discussion was sequenced for a study of STAT5B mutations in CD4+ large granular lymphocyte leukemia (dated by TCRdb to between 2021 and 2024). Concerning the study at large: Among healthy controls, the CDR3 'QG' motif was associated with a particular HLA allele. The study compared the TCRbeta repertoires of patients with CD4+ T-cell large granular lymphocyte leukemia against the TCRbeta repertoires of healthy blood donors. Flow cytometry performed on FACSCanto II or FACSVerse showed that the purified fractions had more than 95% purity among lymphocytes. The paper's findings and limits, for the study overall: Compared with healthy CD4+ repertoires, CD4-sorted patient repertoires appeared more clonal, and this difference remained even after the putative leukemic clones were removed. TRBV06-family usage was enriched among the top patient clones (8/27) compared with healthy controls (2/35). The data were not HLA-matched, and the higher clonality in CD4+ T-LGLL than in CD8+ T-LGLL could be due to the relatively small sample size. Each patient's main leukemic clonotypes were private, but roughly 25% of these clonotypes showed up at low frequency in the non-leukemic repertoires of other patients.

This clone appeared a few times. Its antigen is currently not known. Within one base of it there is no much larger clone, and no base qualities were kept. Spanning cysteine to phenylalanine, the CDR3 consists of 14 amino acids. The only DNA kept is the CDR3, 42 bases in frame from the first base. At the junction V is shortened by 0 bases and J by 7 bases; bases outside the gene matches: 2. From the germline V gene, CDR1 is SGHRS and CDR2 is YFSETQ. The immunoSEQ assay at survey resolution was applied to genomic DNA for sequencing of TCRbeta rearrangements. Per the original workflow: In the TCR sequencing data, the lowest productive clonotype frequency that could be detected was 2.59 x 10-5. Only productive TCRbeta rearrangements, defined as complete and in-frame sequences, were included in the analyses. Simpson clonality, calculated in the immunoSEQ Analyzer version 3.0, was used as the measure of sample clonality. Clones were grouped by frequency into very rare, small, medium, large (1-20%) or hyperexpanded (>20%) categories. OLGA 1.2.3 estimated generation probabilities, VDJtools produced V-gene circos plots, VDJdb was queried for specificities, and GLIPH identified CDR3 motifs. This is the immuneACCESS table as TCRdb keeps it, with only in-frame sequences that have V and J called. A part of the clones is gone; compared with another copy, unresolved V genes explain less than half, and the rest is unexplained. V, J and clone size were drawn from that table, and D and trimming were deduced from the DNA. For this sample there are fewer than 40,000 clones; around 80% appear just once. The top ten hold about 2% of the sample.

The healthy control group was made up of around 37 blood donors, and the Finnish Red Cross blood service supplied their buffy coats. All TCR-sequenced material derived from peripheral blood: patient blood samples and healthy donor buffy coats. Ficoll-Hypaque gradient centrifugation was used to isolate peripheral blood mononuclear cells. Magnetic purification was used to isolate CD4+ cells from the buffy coats of the healthy controls. Genomic DNA was extracted using the Gentra Puregene Cell and Tissue kit, and a Qubit 2.0 fluorometer was used to quantify it. This sequence uses TRBV5-1 and TRBJ1-4, with 8 junctional bases fitting TRBD1. Sequenced sample: CD4+ T cells from blood buffy coats. The source of this sequence is a human donor in good health. The DNA sequence is TGCGCCAGCAGCTTGGATACAGGGGGTGAAAAACTGTTTTTT. It encodes CASSLDTGGEKLFF.